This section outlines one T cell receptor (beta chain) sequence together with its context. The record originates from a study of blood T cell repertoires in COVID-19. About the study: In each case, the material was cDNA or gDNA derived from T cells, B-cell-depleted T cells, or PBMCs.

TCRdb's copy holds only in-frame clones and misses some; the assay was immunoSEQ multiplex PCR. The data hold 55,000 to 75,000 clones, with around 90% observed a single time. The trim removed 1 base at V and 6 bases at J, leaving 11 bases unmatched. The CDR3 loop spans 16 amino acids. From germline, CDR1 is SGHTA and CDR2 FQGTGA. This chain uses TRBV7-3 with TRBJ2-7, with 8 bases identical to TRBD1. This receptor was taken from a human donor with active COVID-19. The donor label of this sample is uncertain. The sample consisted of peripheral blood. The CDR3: CASSLNAGGAHSEQYF. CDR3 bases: TGTGCCAGCAGCTTAAACGCAGGGGGCGCCCATTCCGAGCAGTACTTC.